This T cell receptor (beta chain) was sequenced during a study of CD8 T cells in Susac syndrome. CDR1 SQVTM and CDR2 ANQGSEA come from the germline V gene. V shed 4 bases and J 7 bases; nucleotides not matched to a gene: 8. This CDR3 has 14 residues. Random hexamers were used to reverse transcribe the RNA input (about 0.45 to 1 ug). TCRdb reanalysed the immunoSEQ multiplex PCR reads using MiXCR and keeps one entry per CDR3 protein. This sample has 77,000 or so distinct CDR3 sequences, with 90% to 95% found just once. V gene TRBV29-1 combines with J gene TRBJ1-2; 11 bases are a match to TRBD1. Specimen: CD4+ T cells from PBMCs. The source is a human donor with Susac syndrome. The CDR3 DNA follows: TGCAGCGTTGCAGTTCGGACAGGGGGCTTTGGCTACACCTTC. This codes for CSVAVRTGGFGYTF.